A single sample gave rise to the 23 T cell receptor beta chains below, sequenced in a study of blood T cell repertoires in COVID-19. Using immunoSEQ multiplex PCR, the repertoire was profiled, and TCRdb retains in-frame clones only, with some absent. This sample has about 150,000 clones, with approximately 90% found just once. The specimen was peripheral blood. These TCRs come from a woman aged 60 to 75 with active or convalescent COVID-19.

This chain links TRBV4-3 with TRBJ2-5; D possibly corresponds to TRBD1 (6 bases). V lost 1 base and J 4 bases, leaving 13 bases between the germline ends. Germline CDR1 is LGHNA and CDR2 is YSLEER. CDR3 size: 15 residues. The CDR3 spells CASSQAIQGGETQYF. CDR3 sequence (DNA): TGCGCCAGCAGCCAAGCTATACAGGGTGGAGAGACCCAGTACTTC.

V is TRBV29-1 and J is TRBJ1-1, with D perhaps TRBD1 (6 bases). The CDR3 consists of 15 residues. CDR1 and CDR2 from the germline V gene are SQVTM and ANQGSEA. The V end lost 6 bases, the J end lost 0 bases, and 17 bases lay between the germline ends. Here the CDR3 DNA reads TGCAGCGTGGCGCGGGGGGGCGTGATGAACACTGAAGCTTTCTTT. Protein product: CSVARGGVMNTEAFF.

This chain uses TRBV12-3 or TRBV12-4 with TRBJ1-5; D may be TRBD1 (5 bases). The V and J ends lost 7 bases and 4 bases respectively, with 8 bases between them. The CDR3 extends over 12 amino acids. The CDR3 sequence is CASTRQNQPQHF. The CDR3 region has the DNA TGTGCCAGCACCCGACAGAATCAGCCCCAGCATTTT.

The chain couples TRBV4-3 to TRBJ1-2; D possibly corresponds to TRBD1 (5 bases). From germline, CDR1 is LGHNA and CDR2 YSLEER. This CDR3 comprises 15 residues. The germline V and J ends were trimmed by 1 base and 2 bases, with 11 bases remaining between them. The CDR3 here is CASSQGGLQNYGYTF. The CDR3 region has the DNA TGCGCCAGCAGCCAAGGGGGACTCCAGAACTATGGCTACACCTTC.

V and J are TRBV5-1 and TRBJ2-7, with 7 nucleotides matching TRBD2. Per the germline V gene, CDR1 is SGHRS and CDR2 is YFSETQ. The CDR3 spans 15 residues. Trimming removed 2 bases from V and 3 bases from J; junction bases left unmatched: 8. Here the CDR3 DNA reads TGCGCCAGCAGCTTTAGTGGGGAGGGGAACTACGAGCAGTACTTC. Translated, it gives CASSFSGEGNYEQYF.

J is TRBJ1-4 and V is TRBV9; maybe TRBD1 (5 bases). Germline CDR1 and CDR2: SGDLS and YYNGEE. The V end was cut by 4 bases, the J end by 0 bases, with 10 bases between. The CDR3 has 15 residues. The CDR3 nucleotides read TGTGCCAGCAGCTCCGGGGGGGCAACTAATGAAAAACTGTTTTTT. This gives the protein CASSSGGATNEKLFF.

The rearrangement uses TRBV12-3 or TRBV12-4 and TRBJ1-1; TRBD1 might be the D (5 bases). CDR3 length: 11 residues. V lost 6 bases and J lost 7, with 9 bases in between. CDR3 sequence: CASRAQVEAFF. As DNA, the CDR3 is TGTGCCAGCAGGGCACAGGTTGAAGCTTTCTTT.

This chain joins TRBV4-1 and TRBJ1-1, with 7 bases that match TRBD1. J was trimmed by 3 bases and V by 2 bases; bases with no gene match: 6. Germline CDR1 MGHRA, CDR2 YSYEKL. The CDR3 totals 15 residues. The CDR3: CASSQSTGKDTEAFF. The CDR3 bases are TGCGCCAGCAGCCAATCGACAGGGAAGGACACTGAAGCTTTCTTT.

The chain is built from TRBV25-1 and TRBJ2-7; TRBD1 might be the D (6 bases). V was shortened by 3 bases and J by 4 bases, with 13 bases between the two germline ends. The germline gives CDR1 MGHDK, CDR2 SYGVNS. The CDR3 sequence is 14 residues long. CDR3: CASSESQGPYEQYF. The DNA of the CDR3 is TGTGCCAGCAGTGAGTCCCAGGGGCCGTACGAGCAGTACTTC.

This clone occurred once. This rearrangement joins TRBV6-5 to TRBJ1-2; the D gene is possibly TRBD1 (5 bases). The CDR3 covers 14 residues. Germline values: CDR1 MNHEY, CDR2 SVGAGI. With 2 bases removed from V and 2 bases from J, the gap between germline ends came to 9 bases. CDR3 in amino acids: CASSYATANYGYTF. The DNA for the CDR3 is TGTGCCAGCAGTTACGCGACAGCAAACTATGGCTACACCTTC.

This chain connects TRBV11-2 to TRBJ2-5; possibly TRBD2 for D (5 bases). The germline V and J ends were trimmed by 6 bases and 4 bases, with 15 bases remaining between them. The CDR3 has 14 amino acids. Looked up from germline, CDR1 is SGHAT and CDR2 is FQNNGV. Here the CDR3 DNA reads TGTGCCAGCAGGGGGTCGGGCGCGGGAGAGACCCAGTACTTC. Translated, it gives CASRGSGAGETQYF.

This chain links TRBV23-1 with TRBJ2-4; possible D gene TRBD2, 5 bases. TRBV23-1 is an ORF for which the function is uncertain. V gave up 0 bases and J gave up 0 bases, with 15 bases separating them. The CDR3 contains 18 residues. In DNA form, the CDR3 reads TGCGCCAGCAGTCAATCAGCGGAGGTACCATTAGCCAAAAACATTCAGTACTTC. The encoded protein is CASSQSAEVPLAKNIQYF.

The gene calls are TRBV4-3 and TRBJ1-2, with TRBD1 identical over 8 bases. From germline, CDR1 is LGHNA and CDR2 YSLEER. CDR3 length equals 16 residues. V lost 3 bases and J lost 3; bases outside the gene matches: 9. This CDR3 reads CASSQAAQGGDYGYTF. CDR3 nucleotides: TGCGCCAGCAGCCAGGCGGCACAGGGGGGGGACTATGGCTACACCTTC.

The DNA of the CDR3 is TGTGCCAGCTCTCCGAGTACAGGGAACTATGGCTACACCTTC. Its translation: CASSPSTGNYGYTF. The chain recombines TRBV18 with TRBJ1-2; D is perhaps TRBD1 (6 bases). CDR3 length equals 14 residues. Germline assignment: CDR1 KGHSH and CDR2 LQKENI. V lost 6 bases and J lost 2, with 13 bases in between.

The chain joins TRBV7-2 to TRBJ1-5; D perhaps matches TRBD1 (5 bases). V lost 3 bases and J lost 1, with 16 bases in between. This CDR3 spans 17 amino acids. In germline, CDR1 is SGHTA, CDR2 FQGNSA. CDR3: CASSFPSGGSSNQPQHF. The CDR3 nucleotides read TGTGCCAGCAGCTTCCCCTCCGGGGGGTCCAGCAATCAGCCCCAGCATTTT.

The rearrangement joins TRBV2 to TRBJ2-7; D is unclear. Trimming removed 4 bases from V and 4 bases from J, with 8 bases in between. CDR3 length equals 12 residues. CDR1 SNHLY and CDR2 FYNNEI come from the germline V gene. The CDR3, as DNA: TGTGCCAGCAGTGTAGTATCTTACGAGCAGTACTTC. As protein: CASSVVSYEQYF.

The chain employs TRBV18 and TRBJ2-6; maybe TRBD1 (6 bases). This CDR3 is 16 amino acids long. Trimming pared 8 bases from V and 4 bases from J, leaving 18 bases between. From germline, CDR1 is KGHSH and CDR2 LQKENI. The CDR3 bases are TGTGCCAGCGTGACGGCAGGGGCGTCCGGGGCCAACGTCCTGACTTTC. Translation: CASVTAGASGANVLTF.

This chain links TRBV6-5 with TRBJ1-2; tentatively, D is TRBD1 (6 bases). The V end lost 5 bases, the J end lost 4 bases, and 14 bases lay between the germline ends. The CDR3 runs 14 residues. Germline values: CDR1 MNHEY, CDR2 SVGAGI. CDR3 sequence (DNA): TGTGCCAGCAGTCCGACAGGACCCCTCTATGGCTACACCTTC. Protein: CASSPTGPLYGYTF.

This chain's CDR3 is CASSLTGVRGGELFF. Here the CDR3 DNA reads TGTGCCAGCAGTCTCACCGGTGTTAGGGGCGGGGAGCTGTTTTTT. The chain joins TRBV2 to TRBJ2-2; D may be TRBD1 (5 bases). In germline, CDR1 is SNHLY, CDR2 FYNNEI. The CDR3 is 15 residues long. V lost 5 bases, J lost 7 bases, and 17 bases lay in between.

The rearrangement joins TRBV27 to TRBJ2-7; 8 bases are a match to TRBD1. The CDR3 runs to 15 residues. After removal of 2 bases from V and 4 bases from J, the junction contained 7 bases not matched to a gene. Germline V lookup: CDR1 MNHEY, CDR2 SMNVEV (reference sequence). CDR3 region: CASSLHRGALYEQYF. CDR3 coding DNA: TGTGCCAGCAGTTTACACAGGGGGGCCTTATACGAGCAGTACTTC.

The gene calls are TRBV5-1 and TRBJ1-4, with unresolved D. The CDR3 is 15 residues long. V dropped 2 bases and J dropped 4 bases, with 12 bases sitting between them. In germline, CDR1 is SGHRS, CDR2 YFSETQ. CDR3 residues: CASSFQADLNEKLFF. The CDR3 nucleotides read TGCGCCAGCAGCTTTCAAGCGGACCTTAATGAAAAACTGTTTTTT.

The chain is built from TRBV7-9 and TRBJ2-1; 9 bases match TRBD2. Germline V gene sequence: CDR1 SEHNR, CDR2 FQNEAQ (reference sequence). Trimming cost V 2 bases and J 0 bases; bases outside gene matches: 2. CDR3 length: 16 residues. DNA of the CDR3: TGTGCCAGCAGCTTACGAGCGGGGGGCTCCTACAATGAGCAGTTCTTC. Its translation is CASSLRAGGSYNEQFF.

This clone was recorded a few times. The V call is TRBV30, the J call TRBJ1-5, with TRBD1 identical over 8 bases. Trimming cost V 4 bases and J 6 bases; bases outside gene matches: 5. Germline V gene lookup returns CDR1 GTSNPN and CDR2 SVGIG (reference sequence). CDR3 length: 13 residues. In DNA form, the CDR3 reads TGTGCCTGGACCCCGGACAGGGTTCAGCCCCAGCATTTT. Protein: CAWTPDRVQPQHF.